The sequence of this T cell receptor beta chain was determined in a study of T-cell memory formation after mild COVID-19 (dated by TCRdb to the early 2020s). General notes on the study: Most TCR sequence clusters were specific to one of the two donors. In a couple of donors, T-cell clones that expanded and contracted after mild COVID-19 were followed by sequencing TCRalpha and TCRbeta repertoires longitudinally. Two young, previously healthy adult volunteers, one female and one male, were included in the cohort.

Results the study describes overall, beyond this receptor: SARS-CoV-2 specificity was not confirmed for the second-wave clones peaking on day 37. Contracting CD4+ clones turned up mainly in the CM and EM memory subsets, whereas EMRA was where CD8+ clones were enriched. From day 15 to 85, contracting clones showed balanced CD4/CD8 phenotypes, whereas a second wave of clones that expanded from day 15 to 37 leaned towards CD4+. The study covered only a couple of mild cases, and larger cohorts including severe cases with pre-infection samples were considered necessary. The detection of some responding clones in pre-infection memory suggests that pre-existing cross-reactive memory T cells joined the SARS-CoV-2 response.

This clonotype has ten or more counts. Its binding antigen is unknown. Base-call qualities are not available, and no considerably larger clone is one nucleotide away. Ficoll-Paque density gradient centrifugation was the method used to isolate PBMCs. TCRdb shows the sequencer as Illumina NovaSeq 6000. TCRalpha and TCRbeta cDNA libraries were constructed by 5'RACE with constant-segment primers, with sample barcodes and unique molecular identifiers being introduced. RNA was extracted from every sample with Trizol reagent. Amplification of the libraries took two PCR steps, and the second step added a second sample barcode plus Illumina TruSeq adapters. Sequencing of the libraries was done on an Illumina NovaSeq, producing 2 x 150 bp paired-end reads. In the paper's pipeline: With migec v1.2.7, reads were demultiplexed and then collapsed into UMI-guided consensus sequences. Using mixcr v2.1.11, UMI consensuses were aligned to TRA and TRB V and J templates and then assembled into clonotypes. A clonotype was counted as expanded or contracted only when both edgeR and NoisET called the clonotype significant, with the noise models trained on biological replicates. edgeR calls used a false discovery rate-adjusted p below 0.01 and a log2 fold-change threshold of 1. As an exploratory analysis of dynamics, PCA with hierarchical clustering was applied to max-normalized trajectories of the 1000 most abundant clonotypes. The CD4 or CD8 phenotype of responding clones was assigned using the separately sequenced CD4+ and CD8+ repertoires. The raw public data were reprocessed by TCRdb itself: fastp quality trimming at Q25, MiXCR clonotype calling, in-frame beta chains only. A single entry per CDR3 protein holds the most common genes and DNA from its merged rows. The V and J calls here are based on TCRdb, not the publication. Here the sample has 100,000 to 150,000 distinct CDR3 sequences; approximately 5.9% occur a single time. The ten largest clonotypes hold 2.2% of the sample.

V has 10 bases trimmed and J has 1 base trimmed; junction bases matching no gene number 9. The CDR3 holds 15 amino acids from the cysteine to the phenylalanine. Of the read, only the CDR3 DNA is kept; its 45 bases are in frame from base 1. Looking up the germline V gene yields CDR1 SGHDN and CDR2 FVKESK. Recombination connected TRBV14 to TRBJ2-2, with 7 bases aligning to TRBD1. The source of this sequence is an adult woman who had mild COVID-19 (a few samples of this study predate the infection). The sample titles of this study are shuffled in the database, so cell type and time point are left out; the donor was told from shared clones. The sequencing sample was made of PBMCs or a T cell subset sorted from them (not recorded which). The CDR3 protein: CANTPGQKNTGELFF. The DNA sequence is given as TGTGCCAACACTCCGGGACAGAAGAACACCGGGGAGCTGTTTTTT.